A selection of T cell receptor beta chains follows, all from one sample in a study of shared clonotypes between healthy human individuals. Assay: immunoSEQ multiplex PCR; the TCRdb copy retains only in-frame clones and omits some. The table has under 750,000 clones, around 77% seen once; the top ten hold less than 2%. Sequenced input: memory CD4+ T cells sorted from blood. The receptor set was obtained from a woman aged 25 to 39 in good health. Each CDR3 is given with its conserved first and last residue. The D gene is left open where the match is weak. Clone size is stated in some rows and not others, as once, few, many or a class when expanded.

>TRBV28|TRBD1|TRBJ1-3|.
CASSHGTARAGNTIYF
TGTGCCAGCAGTCATGGGACAGCTAGGGCTGGAAACACCATATATTTT
>TRBV29-1|.|TRBJ2-5|.
CSVDLQQETQYF
TGCAGCGTTGATCTTCAGCAAGAGACCCAGTACTTC
>TRBV25-1|.|TRBJ2-6|many
CASSSPAGGPGANVLTF
TGTGCCAGCAGTTCACCAGCCGGGGGACCTGGGGCCAACGTCCTGACTTTC
>TRBV10-3|.|TRBJ2-6|.
CAISEVEGGPGANVLTF
TGTGCCATCAGTGAAGTAGAGGGCGGACCTGGGGCCAACGTCCTGACTTTC
>TRBV7-9|.|TRBJ2-7|.
CASSLDPRYEQYF
TGTGCCAGCAGCTTAGATCCCCGTTACGAGCAGTACTTC
>TRBV29-1|TRBD1|TRBJ2-7|.
CSVERQGADEQYF
TGCAGCGTTGAACGGCAGGGGGCCGACGAGCAGTACTTC
>TRBV7-2|.|TRBJ2-5|.
CASSGRGSQYF
TGTGCCAGCAGCGGGAGGGGGTCCCAGTACTTC
>TRBV7-2|.|TRBJ2-7|.
CASSQDVSGTYEQYF
TGTGCCAGCAGCCAAGATGTGAGCGGCACCTACGAGCAGTACTTC
>TRBV5-6|.|TRBJ2-6|.
CASSWGTHVLTF
TGTGCCAGCAGCTGGGGGACCCATGTCCTGACTTTC
>TRBV14|.|TRBJ2-1|.
CASSRLGLSSNEQFF
TGTGCCAGCAGCCGACTCGGGCTGTCGTCCAATGAGCAGTTCTTC
>TRBV10-1|TRBD2|TRBJ2-3|many
CASGNLGLAGGASSTDTQYF
TGCGCCAGCGGGAACCTTGGTCTAGCGGGAGGGGCGTCTAGCACAGATACGCAGTATTTT
>TRBV5-8|.|TRBJ1-2|.
CASSLLSGDSVYGYTF
TGTGCCAGCAGCCTCCTTTCAGGGGATTCCGTCTATGGCTACACCTTC
>TRBV4-1|TRBD2|TRBJ2-3|.
CASSPLANTDTQYF
TGCGCCAGCAGCCCACTAGCGAACACAGATACGCAGTATTTT
>TRBV7-9|TRBD1|TRBJ2-7|.
CASSPRRPGTGRYEQYF
TGTGCCAGCAGCCCGCGGCGTCCCGGGACAGGGAGGTACGAGCAGTACTTC
>TRBV27|.|TRBJ2-5|few
CASSTSYQETQYF
TGTGCCAGCAGTACCTCGTACCAAGAGACCCAGTACTTC
>TRBV7-9|TRBD1|TRBJ2-7|.
CASSLAQPGQGNEQYF
TGTGCCAGCAGCTTAGCCCAACCGGGACAGGGGAACGAGCAGTACTTC
>TRBV28|.|TRBJ2-2|.
CASSPGTTNTGELFF
TGTGCCAGCAGTCCCGGGACGACGAACACCGGGGAGCTGTTTTTT